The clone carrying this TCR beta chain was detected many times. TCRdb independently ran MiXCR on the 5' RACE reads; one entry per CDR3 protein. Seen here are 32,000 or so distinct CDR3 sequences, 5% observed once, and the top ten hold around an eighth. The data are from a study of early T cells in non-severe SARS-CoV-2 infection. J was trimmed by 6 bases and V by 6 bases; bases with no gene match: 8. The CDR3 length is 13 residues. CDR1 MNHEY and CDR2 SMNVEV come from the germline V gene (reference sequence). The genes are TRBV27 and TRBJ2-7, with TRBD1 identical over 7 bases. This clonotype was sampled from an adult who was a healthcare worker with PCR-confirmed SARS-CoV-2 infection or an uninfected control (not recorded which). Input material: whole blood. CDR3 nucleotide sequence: TGTGCCAGCAGGCCCACAAGGACAGGCGAGCAGTACTTC. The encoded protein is CASRPTRTGEQYF.